This T cell receptor beta chain was documented in a study of regulatory T cells in long-lasting Graves disease. Findings and limits, study-wide: Persistent Graves' disease cases displayed lower TCR diversity than newly diagnosed ones.

This clonotype was seen only a few times. Its specificity is unknown. The junction departs from the called germline gene at one end, perhaps through a read error. Germline CDR1 is SGHRS and CDR2 is YFSETQ. This CDR3 is built from 16 residues. Time point specified: newly diagnosed GD, antithyroid drugs for less than 3 months. PBMC RNA served as the TCR library source. Both iRepertoire HTBI primers and Arm-PCR of CDR3 regions were used to build the TCR beta libraries. TCRdb used MiXCR to reprocess the multiplex PCR reads, holding one entry per CDR3 protein. Of hundreds of thousands of distinct CDR3 sequences in the sample, under 20% were seen once. The same sample was also studied in work on T cells in Graves' hyperthyroidism and ophthalmopathy. That source adds: The study defined stable Graves' hyperthyroidism as no ophthalmopathy progression within 18 months. HTBI primers drove first-round RT-PCR of the TCR CDR3. In the blood, most expanded thyroid clonotypes above 0.001 appeared as well.

The material sequenced was peripheral blood mononuclear cells (PBMCs), taken at new diagnosis, from a patient treated with antithyroid drugs. The chain has TRBV5-1 and TRBJ1-4, with D uncertain. The origin of this receptor is a woman in her 30s with Graves disease. The CDR3 sequence: CASSLKYGPSNEKLFF. DNA of the CDR3: TGTGCCAGCAGCTTAAAGTACGGGCCATCTAATGAAAAACTGTTTTTT.